What follows are 7 T cell receptor beta chains derived from one specimen sequenced in a study of T cells in women clearing cervical HPV infection. Sequencing was performed with immunoSEQ multiplex PCR; in TCRdb, only in-frame clones are kept and a portion is missing. The listing contains about 34,000 clones. What was sequenced was blood buffy coat. The source of these receptors is a woman aged 18 to 75 with a cervical HPV16 infection that either progressed to CIN3+ or cleared (not recorded which).

In regard to this clone: Read coverage stops 3 residues before the CDR3 terminus; the germline J gene supplies the remainder. The chain recombines TRBV5-1 with TRBJ2-1, with D perhaps TRBD2 (6 bases). V was shortened by 5 bases and J by 3 bases, with 15 bases between the two germline ends. There are 15 residues in the CDR3. Germline CDR1 and CDR2: SGHRS and YFSETQ. CDR3 residues: CASRPGDSRYNEQFF. The DNA read from the CDR3 is TGCGCCAGCAGGCCCGGGGACTCACGCTACAATGAG. Full variable domain (rest looked up from reference TRBV5-1 and TRBJ2-1): KAGVTQTPRYLIKTRGQQVTLSCSPISGHRSVSWYQQTPGQGLQFLFEYFSETQRNKGNFPGRFSGRQFSNSRSEMNVSTLELGDSALYLCASRPGDSRYNEQFFGPGTRLTVL.

Regarding this clone: The read ends 3 residues early relative to the CDR3; the germline J gene fills the gap. J is TRBJ1-1 and V is TRBV9; 7 bases fit TRBD1. Germline loops: CDR1 SGDLS, CDR2 YYNGEE. The CDR3 spans 15 residues. Trimming took 0 bases from V and 1 from J; bases not matched to a gene: 3. The sequenced CDR3 bases are TGTGCCAGCAGCGTAGTGCCAGGGGGGAACACTGAA. This translates into CASSVVPGGNTE. The whole CDR3 is CASSVVPGGNTEAFF.

For this clone: The read stops 3 residues short of the end of the CDR3; the missing end is completed from the germline J gene. The rearrangement joins TRBV7-6 to TRBJ2-3; the match to TRBD1 covers 10 bases. This CDR3 comprises 16 residues. CDR1 is SGHVS and CDR2 is FNYEAQ in the germline V gene. Incomplete CDR3 DNA: TGTGCCAGCAGTCCCGGGACAGGGGAATTCGGTCAGCCG. It translates to CASSPGTGEFGQP. The full CDR3 sequence reads CASSPGTGEFGQPQYF. Full variable domain (outside the CDR3, taken from reference TRBV7-6 and TRBJ2-3): GAGVSQSPRYKVTKRGQDVALRCDPISGHVSLYWYRQALGQGPEFLTYFNYEAQQDKSGLPNDRFSAERPEGSISTLTIQRTEQRDSAMYRCASSPGTGEFGQPQYFGPGTRLTVL.

Details on this clone: Read coverage stops 3 residues before the CDR3 terminus; the germline J gene supplies the remainder. V gene TRBV19 combines with J gene TRBJ2-5; a weak D match, TRBD1 (6 bases). Trimming removed 3 bases at V and 7 bases at J, with 15 bases between. CDR1 LNHDA and CDR2 SQIVND come from the germline V gene (reference sequence). The CDR3 has 14 residues. This chain's CDR3 is CASSITPGAGTQYF. CDR3 DNA, as far as it was read: TGTGCCAGTAGTATTACCCCAGGGGCTGGGACC.

Comments on this clone: The read terminates 3 residues ahead of where the CDR3 ends, so the germline J gene completes it. The chain is built from TRBV30 and TRBJ2-2; D unclear. Germline values: CDR1 GTSNPN, CDR2 SVGIG (reference sequence). CDR3 length equals 12 residues. The CDR3 protein is CAWSLSNSPLFF. The covered CDR3 bases are TGTGCCTGGAGCTTGAGCAATTCACCG.

Details on this clone: The sequence runs out 3 residues before the end of the CDR3; the remainder is reconstructed from the germline J gene. The gene calls are TRBV2 and TRBJ1-5; the D is unclear. The CDR3 runs to 14 residues. V lost 2 bases and J 1 base, leaving 6 bases between the germline ends. The germline gives CDR1 SNHLY, CDR2 FYNNEI. The CDR3: CASSEISSNQPQHF. The sequenced CDR3 bases are TGTGCCAGCAGTGAAATCTCCAGCAATCAGCCC.

Notes on this clone: The read falls 3 residues short of the CDR3 end, and the missing part is taken from the germline J gene. The gene calls are TRBV20-1 and TRBJ2-2; possibly TRBD2 for D (7 bases). The CDR3 covers 18 residues. The germline gives CDR1 DFQATT, CDR2 SNEGSKA (reference sequence). Trimming left V 0 bases short and J 6 bases short, with 23 bases between. CDR3: CSARDLGWAGAPAGELFF. The sequenced part of the CDR3 DNA is TGCAGTGCTAGAGATCTCGGTTGGGCGGGGGCGCCGGCCGGGGAG.